A single sample is the source of the 14 T cell receptor beta chains below, sequenced in a study of shared clonotypes between healthy human individuals. The data were produced by immunoSEQ multiplex PCR, yet TCRdb's version contains in-frame clones alone and is incomplete. The sample consists of 2,500,000 or so clones, approximately 90% of them appearing once. What was sequenced was naive CD4+ T cells sorted from blood. Noted subset: CD45RA+ positively selected. These receptors were collected from a man aged 18 to 29 in good health.

This clone appeared a few times. The chain is built from TRBV9 and TRBJ1-1, with a tentative D call TRBD1 (5 bases). V was cut by 1 base and J by 2 bases, with 9 bases left in between. Germline V lookup: CDR1 SGDLS, CDR2 YYNGEE. The CDR3 sequence is 14 residues long. CDR3 sequence: CASSVLWDNTEAFF. Written as DNA, the CDR3 is TGTGCCAGCAGCGTATTGTGGGACAACACTGAAGCTTTCTTT.

The chain recombines TRBV19 with TRBJ1-5; 7 bases fit TRBD1. Per the germline V gene, CDR1 is LNHDA and CDR2 is SQIVND (reference sequence). The trim removed 5 bases at V and 7 bases at J, leaving 8 bases unmatched. The CDR3 totals 14 residues. CDR3 coding DNA: TGTGCCAGTAGTGCACAGGGGTTGAGGCAGCCCCAGCATTTT. Its translation: CASSAQGLRQPQHF.

The V and J genes are TRBV5-4 and TRBJ1-2; TRBD1 might be the D (5 bases). V was clipped by 4 bases and J by 3 bases, with 10 bases between them. The V gene's germline CDR1 is SGHNT and CDR2 YYREEE (reference sequence). This CDR3 spans 13 amino acids. The CDR3 coding sequence is TGTGCCAGCAGCCCTCAGGGCTACTATGGCTACACCTTC. The encoded protein is CASSPQGYYGYTF.

The rearrangement joins TRBV5-4 to TRBJ2-7, with D tentatively TRBD1 (7 bases). The germline V gene has CDR1 SGHNT and CDR2 YYREEE (reference sequence). Deletions cut 0 bases from V and 3 bases from J, with 16 bases between. The CDR3 is 16 residues long. CDR3 nucleotides: TGTGCCAGCAGCTTGGCTGGAGGGGGCAGGGGCTACGAGCAGTACTTC. It is translated as CASSLAGGGRGYEQYF.

J is TRBJ2-7 and V is TRBV5-1, with a possible D match to TRBD1 (6 bases). The CDR3 has 13 residues. Trimming stripped 3 bases from V and 3 bases from J, with 10 bases between. CDR1 is SGHRS, CDR2 YFSETQ, per germline. CDR3 bases: TGCGCCAGCAGCTCAACACAGGGCTACGAGCAGTACTTC. It is translated as CASSSTQGYEQYF.

As for this clone: Other DNA sequences in this sample translate to the same CDR3. The rearrangement links TRBV2 to TRBJ1-1; maybe TRBD1 (6 bases). Germline lookup yields CDR1 SNHLY and CDR2 FYNNEI. The CDR3 is 14 residues long. The germline V and J ends were trimmed by 4 bases and 0 bases, with 9 bases remaining between them. The CDR3 nucleotides are TGTGCCAGCAGTGCCGACAGGCTGAACACTGAAGCTTTCTTT. Amino acid sequence: CASSADRLNTEAFF.

V is TRBV4-3 and J is TRBJ2-3; D gene ambiguous. Trimming stripped 4 bases from V and 4 bases from J, with 18 bases between. Germline loops: CDR1 LGHNA, CDR2 YSLEER. The CDR3 runs 16 residues. The CDR3 loop is CASSRRRGVPPDTQYF. In nucleotides, the CDR3 is TGCGCCAGCAGCCGTCGGAGAGGAGTTCCCCCAGATACGCAGTATTTT.

The chain uses TRBV6-1 and TRBJ2-7; 8 bases match TRBD2. Germline V gives CDR1 MNHNS, CDR2 SASEGT. CDR3 length: 15 residues. The V and J ends lost 6 bases and 2 bases, in that order; junction bases with no gene match: 9. DNA for the CDR3: TGTGCCAGCAGCGGGAGCGGGGGCCGAGCCTACGAGCAGTACTTC. This codes for CASSGSGGRAYEQYF.

This chain uses TRBV27 with TRBJ2-1; a weak D match, TRBD2 (5 bases). The CDR3 loop spans 14 amino acids. Per germline, CDR1 MNHEY and CDR2 SMNVEV (reference sequence). Trimming pared 2 bases from V and 5 bases from J, leaving 10 bases between. The DNA of the CDR3 is TGTGCCAGCAGTTTAGAGGGTATTCACAATGAGCAGTTCTTC. Translated, it gives CASSLEGIHNEQFF.

Comment on this clone: The same CDR3 arises from other DNA sequences in this sample as well. The rearrangement joins TRBV9 to TRBJ2-1; tentative D call: TRBD1 (7 bases). Trimming took off 0 bases at V and 4 bases at J, with 11 bases between the two ends. The CDR3 is made up of 15 amino acids. The germline V gene has CDR1 SGDLS and CDR2 YYNGEE. The CDR3 reads CASSVATGTYNEQFF. For the CDR3, the DNA is TGTGCCAGCAGCGTAGCGACAGGGACTTACAATGAGCAGTTCTTC.

Only one count was recorded for this clone. The chain uses TRBV6-5 and TRBJ1-6, with 7 bases that match TRBD1. The junction had 5 bases not matched to a gene; V was cut back by 4 bases and J by 8 bases. The CDR3 loop spans 14 amino acids. CDR1 is MNHEY and CDR2 is SVGAGI in the germline V gene. This CDR3 reads CASSFRQGHSPLHF. CDR3 bases: TGTGCCAGCAGTTTCCGACAGGGACATTCACCCCTCCACTTT.

This clone appeared once. The chain links TRBV5-1 to TRBJ1-2; 9 bases are shared with TRBD1. The CDR3 consists of 15 residues. Germline lookup yields CDR1 SGHRS and CDR2 YFSETQ. V was pared by 1 base and J by 4 bases, with 5 bases of the junction left unmatched. CDR3 nucleotide sequence: TGCGCCAGCAGCTTGAGTACAGGGGGCGGCTATGGCTACACCTTC. It yields the protein CASSLSTGGGYGYTF.

The chain carries TRBV10-3 and TRBJ2-5; D not resolved. V was trimmed by 2 bases and J by 1 base, leaving 5 bases between them. The CDR3 runs 13 residues. Germline CDR1 and CDR2: ENHRY and SYGVKD. CDR3 loop: CAISEAVQETQYF. The DNA of the CDR3 is TGTGCCATCAGTGAGGCAGTCCAAGAGACCCAGTACTTC.

V and J are TRBV29-1 and TRBJ2-1; D possibly corresponds to TRBD2 (5 bases). CDR3 size: 13 residues. The germline V and J ends were trimmed by 6 bases and 5 bases, with 14 bases remaining between them. CDR1 and CDR2 from the germline V gene are SQVTM and ANQGSEA. The chain's CDR3 is CSVLTGLNNEQFF. For the CDR3, the DNA is TGCAGCGTGCTAACTGGACTGAACAATGAGCAGTTCTTC.